Shown below are 16 T cell receptor beta chains from a single sample sequenced in a study of cytomegalovirus exposure and HLA in healthy donors. Amplification used 60 Vbeta primers and 13 Jbeta primers. Method: immunoSEQ multiplex PCR; TCRdb's copy keeps in-frame clones and lacks some. The data contain 130,000 to 150,000 clones, around 82% of them singletons. The sequenced material came from PBMCs. The receptors were sampled from a female donor in good health and CMV-seronegative.

This clone was counted only a few times. The chain couples TRBV5-1 to TRBJ2-7, with TRBD1 matching over 8 bases. The germline V gene has CDR1 SGHRS and CDR2 YFSETQ. The CDR3 covers 14 residues. V lost 3 bases and J lost 4; bases outside the gene matches: 6. CDR3 loop: CASSSTGGMYEQYF. The CDR3 nucleotides read TGCGCCAGCAGCTCCACAGGGGGTATGTACGAGCAGTACTTC.

A single count supports this clone. This rearrangement joins TRBV29-1 to TRBJ2-1; the match to TRBD2 covers 13 bases. The trim removed 4 bases at V and 10 bases at J, leaving 10 bases unmatched. CDR1 and CDR2 from the germline V gene are SQVTM and ANQGSEA. The CDR3 spans 15 residues. CDR3 DNA sequence: TGCAGCGTTGTATCGGCGGGGACTAGCGGGACAGAGCAGTTCTTC. Its translation: CSVVSAGTSGTEQFF.

This rearrangement joins TRBV7-6 to TRBJ2-1; 7 bases align to TRBD1. Per germline, CDR1 SGHVS and CDR2 FNYEAQ. The CDR3 is 15 amino acids. V trimming: 5 bases; J trimming: 1 base; junction bases outside the gene matches: 5. The CDR3 DNA reads as TGTGCCAGCAGCCCTACAGGGGCGTCCTACAATGAGCAGTTCTTC. It yields the protein CASSPTGASYNEQFF. The variable domain in full, completed from reference TRBV7-6 and TRBJ2-1, reads GAGVSQSPRYKVTKRGQDVALRCDPISGHVSLYWYRQALGQGPEFLTYFNYEAQQDKSGLPNDRFSAERPEGSISTLTIQRTEQRDSAMYRCASSPTGASYNEQFFGPGTRLTVL.

This clone was observed a few times. This chain links TRBV29-1 with TRBJ1-1; 7 bases agree with TRBD1. This CDR3 is built from 13 residues. V lost 8 bases, J lost 4 bases, and 10 bases stayed unmatched. Germline V gene lookup returns CDR1 SQVTM and CDR2 ANQGSEA. DNA for the CDR3: TGCAGCATCAACAGGGGCTGGGGCACTGAAGCTTTCTTT. Translation gives CSINRGWGTEAFF.

This clone was observed a handful of times. The chain employs TRBV19 and TRBJ2-2; 7 nucleotides agree with TRBD1. Per germline, CDR1 LNHDA and CDR2 SQIVND (reference sequence). The CDR3 covers 14 residues. Germline trimming cut 4 bases from V and 5 bases from J; bases unmatched to any gene: 4. The CDR3 here is CASSTRGWTGELFF. For the CDR3, the DNA is TGTGCCAGTAGTACCAGGGGGTGGACCGGGGAGCTGTTTTTT.

The genes are TRBV7-3 and TRBJ2-1, with 12 bases lining up with TRBD2. Germline CDR1 reads SGHTA; CDR2 reads FQGTGA. With V trimmed by 5 bases and J by 8 bases, 7 bases remained unmatched. The CDR3 totals 15 residues. CDR3 residues: CASSPSGGAGDEQFF. CDR3 DNA sequence: TGTGCCAGCAGCCCTAGCGGGGGGGCCGGGGATGAGCAGTTCTTC.

The chain couples TRBV5-4 to TRBJ2-2; the D gene is possibly TRBD1 (6 bases). This CDR3 comprises 15 residues. Germline V CDR1 and CDR2: SGHNT, YYREEE (reference sequence). V was trimmed by 1 base and J by 2 bases, leaving 9 bases between them. The CDR3 bases are TGTGCCAGCAGCTTGCACAGGGTTAACACCGGGGAGCTGTTTTTT. Its translation is CASSLHRVNTGELFF. The entire variable domain, with the rest obtained from reference TRBV5-4 and TRBJ2-2, is as follows: ETGVTQSPTHLIKTRGQQVTLRCSSQSGHNTVSWYQQALGQGPQFIFQYYREEENGRGNFPPRFSGLQFPNYSSELNVNALELDDSALYLCASSLHRVNTGELFFGEGSRLTVL.

The gene calls are TRBV7-3 and TRBJ2-3; the match to TRBD2 covers 12 bases. Germline CDR1 and CDR2: SGHTA and FQGTGA. V shed 2 bases and J 2 bases; nucleotides not matched to a gene: 8. The CDR3 extends over 18 amino acids. The CDR3 DNA sequence: TGTGCCAGCAGCTTAGGGCCGACTAGCGGGGGTTCCACAGATACGCAGTATTTT. Residues: CASSLGPTSGGSTDTQYF.

In its sample, this clone was seen once. The chain uses TRBV2 and TRBJ1-6; perhaps TRBD1 as D (5 bases). Germline V gives CDR1 SNHLY, CDR2 FYNNEI. The ends were cut back, 2 bases at V and 8 bases at J, with 10 bases in the middle. The CDR3 spans 14 residues. CDR3: CASSELVRDSPLHF. CDR3 coding DNA: TGTGCCAGCAGTGAACTAGTCAGGGATTCACCCCTCCACTTT.

This chain links TRBV19 with TRBJ2-5, with TRBD2 identical over 15 bases. CDR3 size: 17 residues. Germline CDR1 reads LNHDA; CDR2 reads SQIVND (reference sequence). V shed 2 bases and J 4 bases; nucleotides not matched to a gene: 5. The chain's CDR3 is CASSIIGLAGGTETQYF. For the CDR3, the DNA is TGTGCCAGTAGTATAATCGGACTAGCGGGGGGGACAGAGACCCAGTACTTC.

Regarding this clone: This CDR3 is also generated by other DNA sequences in the sample. This chain joins TRBV28 and TRBJ1-1; TRBD1 agrees at 7 bases. J gave up 5 bases and V 2 bases, and 5 bases lay outside the gene matches. CDR1 is MDHEN, CDR2 SYDVKM, per germline. The CDR3 extends over 14 amino acids. DNA for the CDR3: TGTGCCAGCAGTTTAGACAGGGTGCATACTGAAGCTTTCTTT. It is translated as CASSLDRVHTEAFF.

The chain employs TRBV5-6 and TRBJ2-3; TRBD1 is a possible D gene (5 bases). The length of the CDR3 is 16 residues. V dropped 2 bases and J dropped 5 bases, with 18 bases sitting between them. The germline V gene has CDR1 SGHDT and CDR2 YYEEEE. Here the CDR3 DNA reads TGTGCCAGCAGCTTCTATTTGGCAGGGCAGGGAGATACGCAGTATTTT. Translation: CASSFYLAGQGDTQYF.

In its sample, this clone was seen a few times. The rearrangement uses TRBV6-1 and TRBJ2-7; tentatively, D is TRBD1 (5 bases). The CDR3 is 17 amino acids. Trimming shortened V by 2 bases and J by 0 bases, and 17 bases separated the two germline ends. The germline gives CDR1 MNHNS, CDR2 SASEGT. The CDR3 reads CASSEHSQGTGSYEQYF. CDR3 coding DNA: TGTGCCAGCAGTGAACATTCCCAGGGTACGGGCTCCTACGAGCAGTACTTC.

About this clone itself: The junction and the germline gene differ at one end; a read error may be behind it. The J gene is TRBJ1-2, the V gene TRBV13; 8 bases map to TRBD1. The CDR3 has 15 residues. Germline-derived CDR1 and CDR2 are PRHDT and FYEKMQ (reference sequence). The CDR3 coding sequence is TGTGCCAGCAGCATAGGACAGGGCCTCATGGAGGGCTACACCTTC. This codes for CASSIGQGLMEGYTF.

This chain joins TRBV6-1 and TRBJ2-5; 10 nucleotides align to TRBD2. CDR3 length equals 15 residues. V lost 7 bases to trimming and J lost 11 bases; unmatched junction nucleotides: 16. Germline assignment: CDR1 MNHNS and CDR2 SASEGT. The CDR3 DNA reads as TGTGCCAGCACCCCTAGCGGGGGCCCCCCTAGGGAGCAGTACTTC. This translates into CASTPSGGPPREQYF.

The chain employs TRBV9 and TRBJ2-5; D might be TRBD1 (6 bases). V lost 0 bases and J lost 5, with 11 bases in between. This CDR3 has 14 amino acids. Per the germline V gene, CDR1 is SGDLS and CDR2 is YYNGEE. The CDR3 loop is CASSVAPTGETQYF. CDR3 sequence (DNA): TGTGCCAGCAGCGTAGCCCCCACAGGGGAGACCCAGTACTTC. The full variable domain, in which reference TRBV9 and TRBJ2-5 provide the parts outside the CDR3, is DSGVTQTPKHLITATGQRVTLRCSPRSGDLSVYWYQQSLDQGLQFLIQYYNGEERAKGNILERFSAQQFPDLHSELNLSSLELGDSALYFCASSVAPTGETQYFGPGTRLLVL.